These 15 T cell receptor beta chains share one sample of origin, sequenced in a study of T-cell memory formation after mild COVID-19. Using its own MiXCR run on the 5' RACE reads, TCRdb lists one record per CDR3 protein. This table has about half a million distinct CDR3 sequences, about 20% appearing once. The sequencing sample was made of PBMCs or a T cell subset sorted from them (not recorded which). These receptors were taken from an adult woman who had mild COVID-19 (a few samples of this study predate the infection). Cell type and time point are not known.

CDR3 protein: CASSRIAGGLNEQFF. The CDR3 coding sequence is TGTGCCAGCAGCCGCATAGCGGGGGGGTTAAATGAGCAGTTCTTC. J is TRBJ2-1 and V is TRBV7-2, with 11 positions matching TRBD2. V lost 5 bases and J lost 7; bases outside the gene matches: 7. The CDR3 loop spans 15 amino acids. Germline CDR1 reads SGHTA; CDR2 reads FQGNSA. Complete variable domain (other parts from reference TRBV7-2 and TRBJ2-1): GAGVSQSPSNKVTEKGKDVELRCDPISGHTALYWYRQSLGQGLEFLIYFQGNSAPDKSGLPSDRFSAERTGGSVSTLTIQRTQQEDSAVYLCASSRIAGGLNEQFFGPGTRLTVL.

The CDR3 spells CASRNSGGGTEAFF. The CDR3 nucleotides are TGTGCCAGCAGAAACAGCGGCGGGGGCACTGAAGCTTTCTTT. V usage is TRBV3-1 and J usage is TRBJ1-1; D is possibly TRBD1 (5 bases). The V end was cut by 6 bases, the J end by 4 bases, with 15 bases between. CDR3 length: 14 amino acids. Germline-derived CDR1 and CDR2 are LGHDT and YNNKEL (reference sequence).

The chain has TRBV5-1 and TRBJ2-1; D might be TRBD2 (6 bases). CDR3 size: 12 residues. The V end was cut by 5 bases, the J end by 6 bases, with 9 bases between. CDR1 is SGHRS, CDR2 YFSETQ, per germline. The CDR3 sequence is CASSYSGNEQFF. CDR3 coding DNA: TGCGCCAGCAGTTATAGCGGCAATGAGCAGTTCTTC.

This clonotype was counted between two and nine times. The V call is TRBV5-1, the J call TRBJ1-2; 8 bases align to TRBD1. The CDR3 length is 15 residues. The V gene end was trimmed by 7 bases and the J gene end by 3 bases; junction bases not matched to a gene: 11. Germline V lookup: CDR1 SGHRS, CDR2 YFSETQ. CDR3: CASSIEGQAHYGYTF. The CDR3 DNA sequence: TGCGCCAGCTCGATTGAGGGACAGGCACACTATGGCTACACCTTC.

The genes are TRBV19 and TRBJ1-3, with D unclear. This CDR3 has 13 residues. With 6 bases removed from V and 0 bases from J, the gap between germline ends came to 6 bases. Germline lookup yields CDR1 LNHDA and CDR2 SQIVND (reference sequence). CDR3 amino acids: CASSPSSGNTIYF. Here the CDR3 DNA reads TGTGCCAGTAGCCCCAGCTCTGGAAACACCATATATTTT.

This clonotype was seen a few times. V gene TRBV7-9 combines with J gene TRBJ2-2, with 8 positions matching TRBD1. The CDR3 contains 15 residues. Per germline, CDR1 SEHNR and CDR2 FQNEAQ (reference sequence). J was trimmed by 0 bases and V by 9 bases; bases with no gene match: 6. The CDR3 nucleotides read TGTGCCAGACCCCGGACAGGGACGAACACCGGGGAGCTGTTTTTT. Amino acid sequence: CARPRTGTNTGELFF.

The CDR3 is CSARDRLRGSSYEQYF. The CDR3 DNA is TGCAGTGCTAGAGATCGTCTCAGGGGTAGCTCCTACGAGCAGTACTTC. The chain recombines TRBV20-1 with TRBJ2-7; D is possibly TRBD1 (6 bases). Germline CDR1 reads DFQATT; CDR2 reads SNEGSKA (reference sequence). The ends were cut back, 0 bases at V and 0 bases at J, with 15 bases in the middle. The CDR3 spans 16 residues.

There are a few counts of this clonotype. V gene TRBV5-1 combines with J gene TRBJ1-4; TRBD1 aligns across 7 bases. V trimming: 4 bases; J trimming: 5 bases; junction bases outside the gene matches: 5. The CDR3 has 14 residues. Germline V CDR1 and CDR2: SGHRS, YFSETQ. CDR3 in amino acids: CASSPGQRNEKLFF. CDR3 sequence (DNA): TGCGCCAGCAGCCCGGGACAGAGGAATGAAAAACTGTTTTTT.

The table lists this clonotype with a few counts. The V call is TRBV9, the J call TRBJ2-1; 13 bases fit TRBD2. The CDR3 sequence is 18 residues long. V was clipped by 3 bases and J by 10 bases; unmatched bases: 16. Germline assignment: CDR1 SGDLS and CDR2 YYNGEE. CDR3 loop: CASSAPQRTSGRVREQFF. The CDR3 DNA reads TGTGCCAGCAGCGCGCCACAAAGGACTAGCGGGAGAGTGAGAGAGCAGTTCTTC.

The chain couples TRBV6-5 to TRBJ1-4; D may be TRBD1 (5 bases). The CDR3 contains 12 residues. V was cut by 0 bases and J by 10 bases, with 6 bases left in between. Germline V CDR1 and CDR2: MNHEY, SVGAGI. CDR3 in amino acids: CASSYSGGKLFF. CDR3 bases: TGTGCCAGCAGTTACTCGGGGGGAAAACTGTTTTTT.

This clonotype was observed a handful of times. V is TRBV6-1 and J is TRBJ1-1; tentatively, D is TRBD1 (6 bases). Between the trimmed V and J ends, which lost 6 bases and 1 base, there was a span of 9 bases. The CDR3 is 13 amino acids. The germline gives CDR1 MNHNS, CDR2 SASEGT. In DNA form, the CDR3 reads TGTGCCAGCAGGGAGACAGGGAACACTGAAGCTTTCTTT. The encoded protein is CASRETGNTEAFF.

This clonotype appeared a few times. CDR3 residues: CASRPGQAHYGYTF. The CDR3 DNA follows: TGTGCCAGCAGGCCGGGACAGGCACACTATGGCTACACCTTC. The chain carries TRBV12-3 or TRBV12-4 and TRBJ1-2; 8 nucleotides line up with TRBD1. V lost 6 bases and J lost 3; bases outside the gene matches: 6. The CDR3 is made up of 14 amino acids.

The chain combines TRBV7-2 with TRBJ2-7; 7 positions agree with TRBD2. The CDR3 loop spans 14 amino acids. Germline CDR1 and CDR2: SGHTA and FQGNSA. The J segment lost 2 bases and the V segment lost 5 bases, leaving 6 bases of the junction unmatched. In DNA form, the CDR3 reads TGTGCCAGCAGCACAAAAGCGGGGACCTACGAGCAGTACTTC. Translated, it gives CASSTKAGTYEQYF.

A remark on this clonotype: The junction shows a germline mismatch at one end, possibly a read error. CDR3 sequence: CASSLARVPVKPQRDRDETEAFF. The CDR3 DNA is TGTGCCAGCAGCTTAGCGAGGGTCCCGGTCAAACCCCAACGGGACAGGGATGAAACTGAAGCCTTCTTT. J is TRBJ1-1 and V is TRBV7-2; 9 bases fit TRBD1. CDR1 SGHTA and CDR2 FQGNSA come from the germline V gene. This CDR3 contains 23 residues. The variable domain in full, completed from reference TRBV7-2 and TRBJ1-1, reads GAGVSQSPSNKVTEKGKDVELRCDPISGHTALYWYRQSLGQGLEFLIYFQGNSAPDKSGLPSDRFSAERTGGSVSTLTIQRTQQEDSAVYLCASSLARVPVKPQRDRDETEAFFGQGTRLTVV.

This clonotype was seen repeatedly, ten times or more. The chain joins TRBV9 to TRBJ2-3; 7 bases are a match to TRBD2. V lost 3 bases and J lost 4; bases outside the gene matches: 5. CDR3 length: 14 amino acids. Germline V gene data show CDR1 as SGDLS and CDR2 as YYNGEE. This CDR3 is CASSAYSGSDTQYF. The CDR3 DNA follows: TGTGCCAGCAGCGCTTATAGCGGGTCAGATACGCAGTATTTT.